This note documents a single TCR beta chain sequence. Its antigen is not identified. Trimming cost V 4 bases and J 2 bases, with 5 bases left between them. Germline V gene sequence: CDR1 SQVTM, CDR2 ANQGSEA. The CDR3 is made up of 11 amino acids. This specimen comes from a study of cytomegalovirus exposure and HLA in healthy donors. For the study at large: The study placed about four fifths of its approximately 430 genotyped donors in the Caucasian-associated ancestry cluster. Points from the study as a whole: Accounts indicate the classifier identified cytomegalovirus status with strong specificity and sensitivity. The authors assumed roughly uniform sequencing depth across donors for presence/absence analyses.

A multiplex PCR was run with 60 Vbeta primers and 13 Jbeta primers. Libraries were prepared by immunoSEQ multiplex PCR; TCRdb keeps only in-frame clonotypes and omits some of them. Found here are tens of thousands of clones, 72% of them singletons; the top ten hold around 10%. While unrecorded immune exposures were likely, the donors were nominally healthy when sampled. The sample was PBMCs. This sequence was found in a woman in her 40s in good health and CMV-seropositive. The chain couples TRBV29-1 to TRBJ1-2; D is unclear. The CDR3 protein is CSVGENYGYTF. CDR3 coding DNA: TGCAGCGTTGGGGAGAACTATGGCTACACCTTC.